The rows below give T cell receptor beta chains drawn from one sample of a study of shared clonotypes between healthy human individuals. Repertoires were generated with immunoSEQ multiplex PCR, while TCRdb's copy carries only in-frame clones and drops some. The repertoire holds 2,500,000 or so clones, with more than 85% as singletons. Specimen: naive CD4+ T cells from PBMCs. Source of these receptors: a man between 18 and 35 years old in good health. Some clones in this sample may be carry-over from other donors' samples. Both conserved end residues are part of each CDR3. A D gene is named only where the DNA matches it firmly.

TRBV19	TRBD1	TRBJ1-5	TGTGCCAGTAGTATGGGTAGGCAGGGGGAACAGCCCCAGCATTTT	CASSMGRQGEQPQHF
TRBV5-4	.	TRBJ2-7	TGTGCCAGCAGCTTGGTGGGTGTGGGCGAGCAGTACTTC	CASSLVGVGEQYF
TRBV20-1	.	TRBJ2-7	TGCAGTGCCAAACTCCGGGGCGAGCAGTACTTC	CSAKLRGEQYF
TRBV4-1	.	TRBJ2-1	TGCGCCAGCAGCCAAGATTTCCTACGGGGGTCCTACAATGAGCAGTTCTTC	CASSQDFLRGSYNEQFF
TRBV5-6	.	TRBJ1-1	TGTGCCAGCAGCTTGGGACAGCTGGTCGAAGCTTTCTTT	CASSLGQLVEAFF
TRBV29-1	TRBD1	TRBJ2-7	TGTAGCGTCCCAATGACAGGGGTTAGGGACGAGCAGTACTTC	CSVPMTGVRDEQYF
TRBV28	.	TRBJ2-5	TGTGCCAGCAGTTTAGTAGGGGCCTGGGAGACCCAGTACTTC	CASSLVGAWETQYF
TRBV28	.	TRBJ1-3	TGTGCCAGCCTGGGGGCAGGGTCGTTCTTTTTTCCTGGAAACACCATATATTTT	CASLGAGSFFFPGNTIYF
TRBV28	TRBD1	TRBJ1-2	TGTGCCAGCAGTAGGACAGGGACTAACCTCAGAGGCTATGGCTACACCTTC	CASSRTGTNLRGYGYTF
TRBV7-2	.	TRBJ2-5	TGTGCCAGCAGCCCATGGGACGGAACCTGGGAGACCCAGTACTTC	CASSPWDGTWETQYF
TRBV18	TRBD2	TRBJ2-7	TGTGCCAGCTCAATGGGGGGGGCCTACGAGCAGTACTTC	CASSMGGAYEQYF
TRBV7-9	.	TRBJ1-2	TGTGCCAGCAGCTCAGCAAAGGGCCCAAACTATGGCTACACCTTC	CASSSAKGPNYGYTF
TRBV5-1	.	TRBJ2-7	TGCGCCAGCAGCATCGAGGGGAGCGAGCAGTACTTC	CASSIEGSEQYF
TRBV14	TRBD1	TRBJ2-1	TGTGCCAGCAGATTCACAGGGGGGATCGACAATGAGCAGTTCTTC	CASRFTGGIDNEQFF
TRBV4-2	.	TRBJ2-2	TGTGCCAGCAGCTCCCGCGGATCCAACACCGGGGAGCTGTTTTTT	CASSSRGSNTGELFF
TRBV7-9	.	TRBJ1-1	TGTGCCAGCTTACACTACGTGGAGGGGAGAGCTTTCTTT	CASLHYVEGRAFF
TRBV7-2	.	TRBJ2-7	TGTGCCAGCAGCCCTGTGAGAGGGCCTGAAAGCTCCTACGAGCAGTACTTC	CASSPVRGPESSYEQYF